The 14 T cell receptor beta chains in this list originate from one sample, sequenced in a study of blood T cells in healthy people across ages (dated by TCRdb to about 2015). Library method: 5' RACE. A second PCR of 7 to 11 cycles was run with a J-beta primer mix and a sample-barcoded 5' primer. TCRdb's own reprocessing of the public reads used fastp at Q25 and MiXCR and kept productive beta chains. Every entry covers one CDR3 protein and lists the most common genes and DNA from its rows. The sample table records some 1.8 million distinct CDR3 sequences; 35% to 50% of these occur just once. The top ten clonotypes cover approximately 22% of the sample. Sequencing was carried out using blood. These receptors originate from a human donor in good health.

In this sample, this clonotype turned up a few times. V and J are TRBV29-1 and TRBJ2-1; 13 bases match TRBD2. The CDR3 has 15 amino acids. V lost 0 bases and J lost 6; bases outside the gene matches: 2. The germline CDR1 and CDR2 sequences are SQVTM and ANQGSEA. This CDR3 is CSVEDTSGGGNEQFF. DNA for the CDR3: TGCAGCGTTGAAGATACTAGCGGGGGGGGCAATGAGCAGTTCTTC.

The chain employs TRBV7-2 and TRBJ2-4; possible D gene TRBD2, 7 bases. There are 15 residues in the CDR3. Germline CDR1 SGHTA, CDR2 FQGNSA. V was pared by 3 bases and J by 8 bases, with 17 bases between. Here the CDR3 reads CASSFIAGAGHIQYF. CDR3 DNA sequence: TGTGCCAGCAGCTTCATCGCGGGGGCCGGGCACATTCAGTACTTC.

This clonotype has only a few counts. The rearrangement links TRBV29-1 to TRBJ2-1; D is uncertain. The CDR3 sequence is 13 residues long. Between the trimmed V and J ends, which lost 2 bases and 6 bases, there was a span of 11 bases. Germline CDR1 and CDR2: SQVTM and ANQGSEA. The CDR3 sequence is CSVETLPGNEQFF. The CDR3 DNA reads TGCAGCGTTGAAACTTTACCAGGCAATGAGCAGTTCTTC.

This clonotype was counted between two and nine times. The chain couples TRBV4-3 to TRBJ2-1, with D possibly TRBD1 on 6 matching bases. This CDR3 comprises 17 residues. Germline assignment: CDR1 LGHNA and CDR2 YSLEER. V lost 2 bases to trimming and J lost 3 bases, with 17 bases between them. CDR3 DNA: TGCGCCAGCAGCCAACTAACGACAGGACGACTCTACAATGAGCAGTTCTTC. Translation gives CASSQLTTGRLYNEQFF.

This chain connects TRBV7-8 to TRBJ2-5, with 8 bases aligning to TRBD2. V trimming: 1 base; J trimming: 1 base; junction bases outside the gene matches: 8. The V gene's germline CDR1 is SGHVS and CDR2 FQNEAQ. The CDR3 extends over 17 amino acids. The CDR3 bases are TGTGCCAGCAGCTTAGGATTCGGCGGGGGGCCCCAAGAGACCCAGTACTTC. Protein sequence: CASSLGFGGGPQETQYF.

This chain links TRBV7-8 with TRBJ2-3, with 8 nucleotides matching TRBD2. Germline loops: CDR1 SGHVS, CDR2 FQNEAQ. There are 17 residues in the CDR3. Trimming at V came to 5 bases and at J to 2 bases, leaving 12 bases not matched to a gene. Here the CDR3 DNA reads TGTGCCAGCAGCCGAACCGTTGCGGGGGGCCTCACAGATACGCAGTATTTT. It encodes CASSRTVAGGLTDTQYF.

This clonotype was found many times. The J gene is TRBJ2-7, the V gene TRBV7-2; tentatively, D is TRBD2 (5 bases). The V end was cut by 6 bases, the J end by 2 bases, with 11 bases between. The length of the CDR3 is 13 residues. CDR1 is SGHTA, CDR2 FQGNSA, per germline. The CDR3 coding sequence is TGTGCCAGCAGTGTAAGCGGCCCCTACGAGCAGTACTTC. Translation: CASSVSGPYEQYF.

This clonotype was observed a few times. Here the CDR3 reads CATSDFGTGGYNEQFF. The CDR3, as DNA: TGTGCCACCAGTGATTTTGGGACAGGGGGGTACAATGAGCAGTTCTTC. The chain joins TRBV24-1 to TRBJ2-1; TRBD1 matches at 11 bases. This CDR3 region has 16 residues. The germline V gene has CDR1 KGHDR and CDR2 SFDVKD. Trimming at V came to 1 base and at J to 4 bases, leaving 2 bases not matched to a gene.

The chain uses TRBV7-6 and TRBJ1-4; TRBD1 matches 10 bases. With 5 bases clipped from V and 6 bases from J, the junction kept 12 bases outside the gene matches. Germline V lookup: CDR1 SGHVS, CDR2 FNYEAQ. CDR3 length: 17 amino acids. The CDR3 region is CASSPSGTGDFDEKLFF. Here the CDR3 DNA reads TGTGCCAGCAGCCCCTCCGGGACAGGGGACTTCGATGAAAAACTGTTTTTT.

There are a few counts of this clonotype. The chain combines TRBV4-2 with TRBJ2-3, with TRBD2 matching over 7 bases. CDR3 length: 16 amino acids. Germline V CDR1 and CDR2: LGHNA, YNFKEQ. Trimming cost V 0 bases and J 0 bases; bases outside gene matches: 3. CDR3 bases: TGTGCCAGCAGCCAAGACCCAGCGGGGAGCACAGATACGCAGTATTTT. Translating it yields CASSQDPAGSTDTQYF.

To note about this clonotype: A read error may account for a junction end that differs from germline. V is TRBV29-1 and J is TRBJ2-5; a weak D match, TRBD2 (5 bases). The length of the CDR3 is 14 residues. Germline CDR1 reads SQVTM; CDR2 reads ANQGSEA. The CDR3 coding sequence is TGCAGCGTTGAAGAGGGGAGCAGTCGCAAGACCCCGTACTTC. Translating gives CSVEEGSSRKTPYF.

The table lists this clonotype with a few counts. The V call is TRBV28, the J call TRBJ2-7; weak D call: TRBD2 (6 bases). There are 16 residues in the CDR3. Germline CDR1 reads MDHEN; CDR2 reads SYDVKM. V was pared by 6 bases and J by 1 base, with 19 bases between. In DNA, the CDR3 is TGTGCCAGCAGCACACTCGGCGGGGTCGCATCCTACGAGCAGTACTTC. This gives the protein CASSTLGGVASYEQYF.

Of note for this clonotype: Possible read error: a much larger clone is one base away. The chain couples TRBV6-2 or TRBV6-3 to TRBJ2-5; 8 bases map to TRBD1. Looked up from germline, CDR1 is MNHEY and CDR2 is SVGEGT. The CDR3 runs 14 residues. In nucleotides, the CDR3 is TGTGCCAGCAGTAACGACAGGGGTTGGGAGACCCTGTACTTC. This sequence encodes CASSNDRGWETLYF.

CDR3 sequence (DNA): TGTGCCAGCAGTGAATCTAGCGGGGGTCGGGACAGGTCCTGGGGGCAGTACTTC. Translation gives CASSESSGGRDRSWGQYF. The chain carries TRBV25-1 and TRBJ2-4; 10 nucleotides align to TRBD2. The CDR3 sequence is 18 residues long. After removal of 1 base from V and 13 bases from J, the junction contained 19 bases not matched to a gene. Germline CDR1 MGHDK, CDR2 SYGVNS.